This T cell receptor beta chain was observed in a study of blood T cells in healthy people across ages. PCR was performed a second time for roughly 7 to 12 cycles using a sample-barcoded 5' primer and a J-beta primer mix. Tags on each cDNA molecule came from a template-switch adaptor with 12 random nucleotides. MiXCR was run by TCRdb on the 5' RACE reads, yielding one entry per CDR3 protein. Altogether about 810,000 distinct CDR3 sequences are present, 35% to 40% being singletons, with the ten largest covering over 10%. Study results and caveats: Across the age range, TCR beta diversity per million T cells fell in a roughly linear way. Unsorted PBMC input precluded a conclusive naive versus antigen-experienced comparison. For the donors, CMV status was unknown and possibly confounded expanded clonotype changes.

Details on this clonotype: The antigen remains unidentified.

The TCR originated in a man between 18 and 29 years old in good health. Sequenced: blood.

In nucleotides, the CDR3 is TGTGCCACCAGCCCACCCCCGGGGGTTGAGGGTGAAAAACTGTTTTTT. Protein sequence: CATSPPPGVEGEKLFF. This chain connects TRBV15 to TRBJ1-4; maybe TRBD1 (5 bases). This CDR3 has 16 residues. The V gene lost 5 bases and the J gene lost 7 bases, with 20 bases spanning the gap. Germline V gene data show CDR1 as LNHNV and CDR2 as YYDKDF (reference sequence).